These T cell receptor beta chains were read from a single sample in a study of T-cell memory formation after mild COVID-19. TCRdb reanalysed the 5' RACE reads using MiXCR and keeps one entry per CDR3 protein. The sample records roughly 480,000 distinct CDR3 sequences, roughly 25% being singletons. What was sequenced was PBMCs or a T cell subset sorted from them (not recorded which). The receptors come from an adult woman who had mild COVID-19 (a few samples of this study predate the infection). Cell type and time point are not known. Both conserved end residues are part of each CDR3. Fields, in order: CDR3 DNA, CDR3 protein, D gene, V gene, J gene, clone size. D genes are given only for firm matches. A clone size is listed for some rows: how often the clone was seen (once, few, many), or a class if it is expanded.

DNA: TGTGCCAGCAGCTTAATGGAGGGCTCCTACAATGAGCAGTTCTTC; CDR3: CASSLMEGSYNEQFF; D: .; V: TRBV7-6; J: TRBJ2-1; size: few
DNA: TGTGCCAGCAGCTTAACGAGCGGGAGGGGAGATACGCAGTATTTT; CDR3: CASSLTSGRGDTQYF; D: TRBD2; V: TRBV11-2; J: TRBJ2-3; size: .
DNA: TGTGCCAGCAGCCGCACCCATGGCGGGAGGGCCGAAAATGAGCAGTTCTTC; CDR3: CASSRTHGGRAENEQFF; D: TRBD2; V: TRBV7-8; J: TRBJ2-1; size: .
DNA: TGTGCCAGCAGCTTCCAGGGCAGGGATAAGGCCAATGAGCAGTTCTTC; CDR3: CASSFQGRDKANEQFF; D: .; V: TRBV11-2; J: TRBJ2-1; size: .
DNA: TGTGCCAGCAGCCCCATAGGGAGGTCAAGGGATGAGCAGTTCTTC; CDR3: CASSPIGRSRDEQFF; D: .; V: TRBV7-2; J: TRBJ2-1; size: few
DNA: TGCACCAGCAGCTTACTTCCTAGCGATGTCGGGGAGCTGTTTTTT; CDR3: CTSSLLPSDVGELFF; D: .; V: TRBV5-1; J: TRBJ2-2; size: .
DNA: TGTGCCAGCAGCTTAGTTTTAGAGAACACTGAAGCTTTCTTT; CDR3: CASSLVLENTEAFF; D: .; V: TRBV7-9; J: TRBJ1-1; size: few
DNA: TGTGCCTCCGTGGGACCCAATTACGAGCAGTACTTC; CDR3: CASVGPNYEQYF; D: .; V: TRBV11-3; J: TRBJ2-7; size: .
DNA: TGCGCCAGCAGCGGAACCGGGACAGGGGGCTCCTACGAGCAGTACTTC; CDR3: CASSGTGTGGSYEQYF; D: TRBD1; V: TRBV5-1; J: TRBJ2-7; size: .
DNA: TGTGCCAGCAGCCAAGTCAATTCAGAGACCCAGTACTTC; CDR3: CASSQVNSETQYF; D: .; V: TRBV3-1; J: TRBJ2-5; size: .
DNA: TGTGCCAGCGGAAACAGGGGTGGGGGGAACACTGAAGCTTTCTTT; CDR3: CASGNRGGGNTEAFF; D: TRBD1; V: TRBV27; J: TRBJ1-1; size: few
DNA: TGTGCCAGCGGGGGGGGGAGAAATGAGCAGTTCTTC; CDR3: CASGGGRNEQFF; D: TRBD2; V: TRBV12-3/TRBV12-4; J: TRBJ2-1; size: .
DNA: TGTGCCAGCAGCTTATCGGGACGGTCCTACGAGCAGTACTTC; CDR3: CASSLSGRSYEQYF; D: .; V: TRBV7-6; J: TRBJ2-7; size: .
DNA: TGTGCCACCAGTGCAGAGACTAGCGGGAACATTCAGTACTTC; CDR3: CATSAETSGNIQYF; D: TRBD2; V: TRBV24-1; J: TRBJ2-4; size: many
DNA: TGTGCCAGCAGTCCCTACAGGGGTAAAGGGCACGAGCAGTACTTC; CDR3: CASSPYRGKGHEQYF; D: TRBD1; V: TRBV12-3/TRBV12-4; J: TRBJ2-7; size: few
DNA: TGTGCCAGCAGCCAAGAGGCGGGAGGAATGCCGTATTTT; CDR3: CASSQEAGGMPYF; D: TRBD2; V: TRBV4-2; J: TRBJ2-3; size: .
DNA: TGCAGTGCTACCAAGGGCCGAAACTATGGCTACACCTTC; CDR3: CSATKGRNYGYTF; D: .; V: TRBV20-1; J: TRBJ1-2; size: .
DNA: TGTGCCAGCAGCTTAGTTTCAACTAACACAGATACGCAGTATTTT; CDR3: CASSLVSTNTDTQYF; D: .; V: TRBV7-6; J: TRBJ2-3; size: few
DNA: TGTGCCAGCAGCCAAGATCACAGGGGGAGCTCTGGGGCCAACGTCCTGACTTTC; CDR3: CASSQDHRGSSGANVLTF; D: TRBD1; V: TRBV4-2; J: TRBJ2-6; size: few
DNA: TGTGCCACCAGTGAGACAGCGATTTACGAGCAGTACTTC; CDR3: CATSETAIYEQYF; D: .; V: TRBV24-1; J: TRBJ2-7; size: .
DNA: TGCGCCAGCAGCCAAGAGGAGGGAGTATACTATGGCTACACCTTC; CDR3: CASSQEEGVYYGYTF; D: .; V: TRBV4-1; J: TRBJ1-2; size: few
DNA: TGCGCCAGCAGCCAGATGACTAGCGGGCAAGGGACCCAGTACTTC; CDR3: CASSQMTSGQGTQYF; D: TRBD2; V: TRBV5-1; J: TRBJ2-5; size: .
DNA: TGTGCCTGGATTGCGGGGACGAACACCGGGGAGCTGTTTTTT; CDR3: CAWIAGTNTGELFF; D: .; V: TRBV30; J: TRBJ2-2; size: .
DNA: TGTGCCAGCAGCCAAGATAGAAGGGGGCGCCAAGAGACCCAGTACTTC; CDR3: CASSQDRRGRQETQYF; D: TRBD1; V: TRBV14; J: TRBJ2-5; size: .
DNA: TGCGCCAGCAGCTGGCCCGACGGGGGAGCGGACGAGCAGTACTTC; CDR3: CASSWPDGGADEQYF; D: .; V: TRBV5-1; J: TRBJ2-7; size: .
DNA: TGTGCCAGCAGCCGGGGACAGGGGGTACGGGAGACCCAGTACTTC; CDR3: CASSRGQGVRETQYF; D: TRBD1; V: TRBV3-1; J: TRBJ2-5; size: few
DNA: TGTGCCAGCAGCTTACCCCCAAGGACAGGGGAAGCAACTAATGAAAAACTGTTTTTT; CDR3: CASSLPPRTGEATNEKLFF; D: TRBD1; V: TRBV11-3; J: TRBJ1-4; size: .
DNA: TGTGCCAGTAGTCCGCTGATGGTACGAGTCTATGGCTACACCTTC; CDR3: CASSPLMVRVYGYTF; D: .; V: TRBV19; J: TRBJ1-2; size: .
DNA: TGTGCCAGCAGCCCGAGGCCTAGCGGGAGGGGGGAGCTGTTTTTT; CDR3: CASSPRPSGRGELFF; D: TRBD2; V: TRBV7-2; J: TRBJ2-2; size: few
DNA: TGTGCCATCAGTGCCCTGACTGGTTACAATGAGCAGTTCTTC; CDR3: CAISALTGYNEQFF; D: .; V: TRBV10-3; J: TRBJ2-1; size: once
DNA: TGTGCCAGCAGCATAAACAGGGCTCCTAATGAAAAACTGTTTTTT; CDR3: CASSINRAPNEKLFF; D: .; V: TRBV7-9; J: TRBJ1-4; size: few